The next 29 T cell receptor beta chains were all read from a single sample in a study of T cell clonality in common variable immunodeficiency. Some clones are missing from TCRdb's copy, which holds only in-frame ones; the method was immunoSEQ multiplex PCR. The sample includes around 47,000 clones, none of them occurring once. The sample comprised peripheral blood mononuclear cells. These receptors all stem from a person aged 18 to 70 in good health.

This clone was picked up many times. The read ends 3 residues early relative to the CDR3; the germline J gene fills the gap. The V call is TRBV14, the J call TRBJ2-1, with D perhaps TRBD2 (5 bases). The CDR3 has 16 amino acids. Germline V gene lookup returns CDR1 SGHDN and CDR2 FVKESK. Trimming removed 0 bases at V and 6 bases at J, with 15 bases between. CDR3 amino acids: CASSQDIPSWRNEQFF. Partial CDR3 DNA: TGTGCCAGCAGCCAAGATATCCCTAGCTGGCGCAATGAG.

This clone was detected ten times or more. From the germline J gene comes the end of the CDR3, since the read stops 3 residues before it. V usage is TRBV6-1 and J usage is TRBJ2-7; TRBD2 matches 9 bases. CDR3 length equals 14 residues. In germline, CDR1 is MNHNS, CDR2 SASEGT. After removal of 3 bases from V and 3 bases from J, the junction contained 3 bases not matched to a gene. CDR3 amino acids: CASSDAGGNYEQYF. The CDR3 DNA, read in part, is TGTGCCAGCAGTGATGCGGGAGGGAACTACGAG.

This clone was counted at least ten times. The observed sequence ends 3 residues before the CDR3 terminus, with the missing tail filled in from the germline J gene. The chain carries TRBV5-1 and TRBJ1-1; possibly TRBD1 for D (5 bases). The CDR3 has 15 residues. V lost 0 bases and J 6 bases, leaving 15 bases between the germline ends. Germline assignment: CDR1 SGHRS and CDR2 YFSETQ. The sequenced part of the CDR3 DNA is TGCGCCAGCAGCTTGGACCCGATACTGGGGCCTGAA. Its protein product is CASSLDPILGPE. The whole CDR3 protein is CASSLDPILGPEAFF.

This clone was counted at least ten times. The read stops 3 residues short of the end of the CDR3; the missing end is completed from the germline J gene. The chain uses TRBV6-2 or TRBV6-3 and TRBJ2-3; 7 bases are shared with TRBD2. Germline CDR1 and CDR2: MNHEY and SVGEGT. CDR3 size: 15 residues. J was trimmed by 4 bases and V by 2 bases; bases with no gene match: 6. CDR3 sequence: CASSYRRESADTQYF. Incomplete CDR3 DNA: TGTGCCAGCAGTTACCGGCGGGAGAGTGCAGATACG.

In this sample, this clone turned up a few times. The CDR3 extends 3 residues past the end of the read, so its final part is completed from the germline J gene. The chain combines TRBV20-1 with TRBJ2-1, with 10 bases lining up with TRBD2. Germline assignment: CDR1 DFQATT and CDR2 SNEGSKA (reference sequence). Trimming took 6 bases from V and 0 from J; bases not matched to a gene: 11. This CDR3 contains 17 residues. Incomplete CDR3 DNA: TGCAGTGCCCCTCGCAGCGGGAGGGACTCCTCCTACAATGAG. Its translation is CSAPRSGRDSSYNE. The complete CDR3 protein is CSAPRSGRDSSYNEQFF.

This clone was observed a handful of times. The read ends 3 residues shy of where the CDR3 ends; the end is completed using the germline J gene. The V call is TRBV19, the J call TRBJ1-1; D gene unclear. The CDR3 sequence is 15 residues long. Per germline, CDR1 LNHDA and CDR2 SQIVND (reference sequence). Trimming stripped 7 bases from V and 0 bases from J, with 15 bases between. The CDR3 here is CASKRQAEMNTEAFF. The sequenced part of the CDR3 DNA is TGTGCCAGTAAGAGGCAGGCTGAAATGAACACTGAA. Supplemented by reference TRBV19 and TRBJ1-1, the full variable domain reads DGGITQSPKYLFRKEGQNVTLSCEQNLNHDAMYWYRQDPGQGLRLIYYSQIVNDFQKGDIAEGYSVSREKKESFPLTVTSAQKNPTAFYLCASKRQAEMNTEAFFGQGTRLTVV.

Ten or more counts support this clone. The read terminates 3 residues ahead of where the CDR3 ends, so the germline J gene completes it. V usage is TRBV19 and J usage is TRBJ1-5, with 10 positions matching TRBD1. Germline CDR1 is LNHDA and CDR2 is SQIVND (reference sequence). The length of the CDR3 is 17 residues. J lost 4 bases, V lost 4 bases, and 10 bases had no gene match. The sequenced CDR3 bases are TGTGCCAGTAGTACTTGGACAGGGGGGGATATTAATCAGCCC. Its translation is CASSTWTGGDINQP. The full CDR3 protein reads CASSTWTGGDINQPQHF.

Worth noting for this clone: The read is 3 residues too short to cover the CDR3 end, so that end is filled in from the germline J gene. The V gene is TRBV2, the J gene TRBJ2-5, with D possibly being TRBD2 (5 bases). V gave up 2 bases and J gave up 4 bases, with 8 bases separating them. The CDR3 totals 13 residues. The germline CDR1 and CDR2 sequences are SNHLY and FYNNEI. Partial CDR3 DNA: TGTGCCAGCAGTGAACTCGGGGTAGAGACC. Amino acid sequence: CASSELGVET. The entire CDR3 sequence reads CASSELGVETQYF.

This clone has a count of ten or more. The read terminates 3 residues before the CDR3 end, so the remaining end is supplied by the germline J gene. The V and J genes are TRBV12-3 or TRBV12-4 and TRBJ1-4, with D tentatively TRBD1 (5 bases). The length of the CDR3 is 17 residues. Trimming cost V 4 bases and J 0 bases, with 15 bases left between them. The CDR3 DNA, read in part, is TGTGCCAGCAGTTCACGGGGGGGTGGGGCAACTAATGAAAAA. Translating it yields CASSSRGGGATNEK. The entire CDR3 protein reads CASSSRGGGATNEKLFF.

This clone turned up a few times. The CDR3 end lies 3 residues beyond the end of the read and is filled in from the germline J gene. V is TRBV20-1 and J is TRBJ2-1; D unclear. CDR1 and CDR2 from the germline V gene are DFQATT and SNEGSKA (reference sequence). The V gene lost 7 bases and the J gene lost 4 bases, with 14 bases spanning the gap. The length of the CDR3 is 13 residues. This CDR3 reads CSVARRPYNEQFF. CDR3 DNA, as far as it was read: TGCAGTGTAGCCCGACGACCGTACAATGAG.

This clone was counted ten times or more. The CDR3 goes on 3 residues after the read ends, and that part is filled in from the germline J gene. The chain carries TRBV30 and TRBJ1-5; possible D gene TRBD1, 5 bases. Germline CDR1 GTSNPN, CDR2 SVGIG (reference sequence). This CDR3 comprises 13 residues. V lost 5 bases, J lost 3 bases, and 11 bases lay in between. The covered CDR3 bases are TGTGCCTGGGGCGGGGGGAACAATCAGCCC. This translates into CAWGGGNNQP. The full CDR3 protein reads CAWGGGNNQPQHF.

This clone was counted ten times or more. The read halts 3 residues ahead of the CDR3 end, with the missing end drawn from the germline J gene. The chain recombines TRBV5-1 with TRBJ1-1; 8 bases fit TRBD1. CDR1 SGHRS and CDR2 YFSETQ come from the germline V gene. Trimming took 4 bases from V and 0 from J; bases not matched to a gene: 5. The CDR3 consists of 15 residues. Incomplete CDR3 DNA: TGCGCCAGCAGCCCGGACAGGGAATTGAACACTGAA. Its translation: CASSPDRELNTE. The entire CDR3 protein is CASSPDRELNTEAFF.

This clone was seen repeatedly, ten times or more. From the germline J gene comes the end of the CDR3, since the read stops 3 residues before it. The genes are TRBV20-1 and TRBJ2-7; TRBD2 might be the D (5 bases). The CDR3 runs 14 residues. Trimming removed 3 bases at V and 2 bases at J, with 14 bases between. Germline CDR1 is DFQATT and CDR2 is SNEGSKA (reference sequence). Incomplete CDR3 DNA: TGCAGTGCTAGTATTGCGAGCGGAACCTACGAG. This sequence encodes CSASIASGTYE. The entire CDR3 protein is CSASIASGTYEQYF.

There are many counts of this clone. The read ends 3 residues shy of where the CDR3 ends; the end is completed using the germline J gene. V gene TRBV5-1 combines with J gene TRBJ2-5; the match to TRBD2 covers 10 bases. Per germline, CDR1 SGHRS and CDR2 YFSETQ. The V segment lost 4 bases and the J segment 1 base; nucleotides outside the gene matches: 7. The CDR3 consists of 16 residues. The CDR3 loop is CASSQLAGASQETQYF. The DNA read from the CDR3 is TGCGCCAGCAGCCAGCTAGCGGGAGCATCCCAAGAGACC.

About this clone: The observed sequence ends 3 residues before the CDR3 terminus, with the missing tail filled in from the germline J gene. This chain connects TRBV7-3 to TRBJ2-3; D possibly corresponds to TRBD2 (5 bases). This CDR3 is 14 amino acids long. The germline CDR1 and CDR2 sequences are SGHTA and FQGTGA. The CDR3: CASSEGPRARTQYF. Incomplete CDR3 DNA: TGTGCCAGCAGCGAGGGTCCTCGAGCCCGGACG.

This clone was counted between two and nine times. The read falls 3 residues short of the CDR3 end, and the missing part is taken from the germline J gene. This rearrangement joins TRBV5-1 to TRBJ1-2; 7 bases line up with TRBD1. Germline loops: CDR1 SGHRS, CDR2 YFSETQ. This CDR3 spans 14 amino acids. Incomplete CDR3 DNA: TGCGCCAGCAGCCTGGGGACAGTCCAAGAGACC. Translation gives CASSLGTVQET. In full, the CDR3 reads CASSLGTVQETYTF.

This clone has a count of ten or more. The read stops 3 residues short of the end of the CDR3; the missing end is completed from the germline J gene. V usage is TRBV7-8 and J usage is TRBJ1-5; D possibly corresponds to TRBD1 (5 bases). Germline loops: CDR1 SGHVS, CDR2 FQNEAQ. The V gene lost 1 base and the J gene lost 5 bases, with 9 bases spanning the gap. The CDR3 has 14 amino acids. CDR3 region: CASSLEGADQPQHF. The covered CDR3 bases are TGTGCCAGCAGCTTAGAAGGGGCGGATCAGCCC.

This clone was seen a handful of times. The read terminates 3 residues before the CDR3 end, so the remaining end is supplied by the germline J gene. The J gene is TRBJ2-7, the V gene TRBV20-1; the match to TRBD2 covers 7 bases. V trimming: 0 bases; J trimming: 1 base; junction bases outside the gene matches: 6. Germline-derived CDR1 and CDR2 are DFQATT and SNEGSKA (reference sequence). This CDR3 is 15 amino acids long. The chain's CDR3 is CSAREIGGISYEQYF. The sequenced part of the CDR3 DNA is TGCAGTGCTAGAGAAATCGGGGGGATTTCCTACGAG.

This clone has at least ten counts. From the germline J gene comes the end of the CDR3, since the read stops 3 residues before it. The V and J genes are TRBV30 and TRBJ2-1; tentative D call: TRBD1 (5 bases). The CDR3 covers 14 residues. Germline V CDR1 and CDR2: GTSNPN, SVGIG (reference sequence). Trimming pared 0 bases from V and 9 bases from J, leaving 15 bases between. The CDR3 sequence: CAWSVGASMAEQFF. The sequenced CDR3 bases are TGTGCCTGGAGTGTTGGGGCTAGTATGGCTGAG.

This clone has just a few counts. The read terminates 3 residues before the CDR3 end, so the remaining end is supplied by the germline J gene. The chain employs TRBV5-1 and TRBJ2-2; 9 bases align to TRBD1. CDR1 is SGHRS, CDR2 YFSETQ, per germline. This CDR3 region has 15 residues. The CDR3 reads CASSLEGQGGEKLFF. Incomplete CDR3 DNA: TGCGCCAGCAGCTTAGAGGGACAGGGAGGAGAAAAG.

Remarks on this clone: The observed sequence ends 3 residues before the CDR3 terminus, with the missing tail filled in from the germline J gene. V and J are TRBV19 and TRBJ1-6; D perhaps matches TRBD1 (5 bases). Germline values: CDR1 LNHDA, CDR2 SQIVND (reference sequence). The CDR3 sequence is 14 residues long. V dropped 11 bases and J dropped 10 bases, with 21 bases sitting between them. Here the CDR3 reads CASSRGAGGSPLHF. Partial CDR3 DNA: TGTGCCTCATCCCGAGGGGCCGGAGGATCACCC.

This clone was seen at least ten times. The CDR3: CSARETVRGLAVSSYNEQFF. The CDR3 DNA, read in part, is TGCAGTGCTAGAGAGACGGTACGGGGACTAGCGGTGAGCTCCTACAATGAG. V usage is TRBV20-1 and J usage is TRBJ2-1, with 11 bases fitting TRBD2. The CDR3 end lies 3 residues beyond the end of the read and is filled in from the germline J gene. The CDR3 loop spans 20 amino acids. V dropped 0 bases and J dropped 0; count of bases not matched to a gene: 13. Germline lookup yields CDR1 DFQATT and CDR2 SNEGSKA (reference sequence).

This clone was observed many times. The missing CDR3 end, 3 residues past where the read stops, is filled in from the germline J gene. The V call is TRBV7-2, the J call TRBJ1-1; no definite D call. V gave up 1 base and J gave up 7 bases, with 10 bases separating them. The CDR3 contains 13 residues. The germline V gene has CDR1 SGHTA and CDR2 FQGNSA. CDR3 DNA, as far as it was read: TGTGCCAGCAGCTTAGAGGCAGATATTGAA. It encodes CASSLEADIE. The whole CDR3 protein reads CASSLEADIEAFF.

This clone was seen repeatedly, ten times or more. Read sequence stops 3 residues before the CDR3 end, and the germline J gene provides the missing end. This chain links TRBV2 with TRBJ2-3; 8 bases match TRBD1. Germline V gene data show CDR1 as SNHLY and CDR2 as FYNNEI. CDR3 size: 13 residues. Losses at the gene ends were 6 bases for V and 4 bases for J; bases not matched to a gene: 3. The sequenced part of the CDR3 DNA is TGTGCCAGCAGAGGACAGGGAGCAGATACG. This codes for CASRGQGADT. The CDR3 as a whole reads CASRGQGADTQYF.

This clone was counted a few times. The read ends 3 residues before the CDR3 terminus; that terminus is restored from the germline J gene. The chain couples TRBV5-1 to TRBJ2-3; 7 nucleotides align to TRBD2. Germline V gives CDR1 SGHRS, CDR2 YFSETQ. CDR3 length: 16 residues. CDR3 amino acids: CASSLGGGVLQETQYF. Incomplete CDR3 DNA: TGCGCCAGCAGCTTGGGTGGGGGGGTACTACAAGAGACG.

This clone was seen only a few times. The DNA read from the CDR3 is TGTGCCAGCAGTAGCGGGAGAGGATCCTACAATGAG. Amino acid sequence: CASSSGRGSYNE. The whole CDR3 protein is CASSSGRGSYNEQFF. The chain uses TRBV11-3 and TRBJ2-1, with 9 bases fitting TRBD2. The read ends 3 residues early relative to the CDR3; the germline J gene fills the gap. The CDR3 runs 15 residues. CDR1 is SGHNT, CDR2 YENEEA, per germline. V trimming: 6 bases; J trimming: 1 base; junction bases outside the gene matches: 4.

There are many counts of this clone. The read falls 3 residues short of the CDR3 end, and the missing part is taken from the germline J gene. This rearrangement joins TRBV18 to TRBJ2-1; TRBD2 matches 8 bases. The CDR3 runs to 15 residues. The germline V gene encodes CDR1 KGHSH and CDR2 LQKENI. V was clipped by 2 bases and J by 9 bases; unmatched bases: 9. The CDR3 bases that were read are TGTGCCAGCTCACCAGACCGTCCGGGGGGGGGTGAG. Encoded protein: CASSPDRPGGGE. The full CDR3 reads CASSPDRPGGGEQFF.

This clone was seen many times. The read comes to an end 3 residues before the CDR3 does, leaving the germline J gene to fill in the end. This chain uses TRBV30 with TRBJ2-1, with 10 nucleotides matching TRBD2. Germline V gene data show CDR1 as GTSNPN and CDR2 as SVGIG (reference sequence). The J segment lost 6 bases and the V segment lost 0 bases, leaving 5 bases of the junction unmatched. The CDR3 runs 15 residues. CDR3 DNA, as far as it was read: TGTGCCTGGAGTGTCGCTAGCGGGAGAGCCAATGAG. It encodes CAWSVASGRANE. The entire CDR3 reads CAWSVASGRANEQFF.

On this clone: The read halts 3 residues ahead of the CDR3 end, with the missing end drawn from the germline J gene. The chain couples TRBV2 to TRBJ2-4; perhaps TRBD1 as D (6 bases). This CDR3 contains 13 residues. Germline assignment: CDR1 SNHLY and CDR2 FYNNEI. The CDR3 region is CASRGQLNYGQYF. CDR3 bases read: TGTGCCAGCAGGGGACAACTAAACTATGGT.